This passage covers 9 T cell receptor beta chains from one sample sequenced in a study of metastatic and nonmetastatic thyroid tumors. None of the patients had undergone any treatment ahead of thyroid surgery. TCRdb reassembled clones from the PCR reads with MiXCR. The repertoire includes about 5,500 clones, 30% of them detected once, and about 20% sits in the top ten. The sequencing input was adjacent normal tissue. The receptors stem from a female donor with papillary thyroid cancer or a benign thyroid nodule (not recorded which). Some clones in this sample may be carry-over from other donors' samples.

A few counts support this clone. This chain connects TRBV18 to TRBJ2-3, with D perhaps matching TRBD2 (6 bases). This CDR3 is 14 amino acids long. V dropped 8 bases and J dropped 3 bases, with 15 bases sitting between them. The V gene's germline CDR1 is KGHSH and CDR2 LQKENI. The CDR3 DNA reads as TGTGCCAGCCCCCCTATGGGGAGGACAGATACGCAGTATTTT. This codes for CASPPMGRTDTQYF.

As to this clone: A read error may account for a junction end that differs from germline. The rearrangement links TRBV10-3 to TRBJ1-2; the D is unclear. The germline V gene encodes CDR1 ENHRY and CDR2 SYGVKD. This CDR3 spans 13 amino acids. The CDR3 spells CAISGSPGYCYTF. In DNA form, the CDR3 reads TGTGCCATCAGTGGTTCACCCGGCTATTGCTACACCTTC.

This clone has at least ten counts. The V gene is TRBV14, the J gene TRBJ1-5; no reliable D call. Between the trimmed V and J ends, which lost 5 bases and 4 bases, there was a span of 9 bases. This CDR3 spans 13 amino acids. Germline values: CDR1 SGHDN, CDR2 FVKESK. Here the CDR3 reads CASSAQRNQPQHF. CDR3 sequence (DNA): TGTGCCAGCAGCGCACAGAGAAATCAGCCCCAGCATTTT.

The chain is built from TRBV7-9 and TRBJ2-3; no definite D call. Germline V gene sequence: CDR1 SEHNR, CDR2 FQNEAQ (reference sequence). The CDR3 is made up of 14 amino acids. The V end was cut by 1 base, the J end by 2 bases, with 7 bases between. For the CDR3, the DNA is TGTGCCAGCAGCTTAGGGCAGCTCACAGATACGCAGTATTTT. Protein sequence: CASSLGQLTDTQYF.

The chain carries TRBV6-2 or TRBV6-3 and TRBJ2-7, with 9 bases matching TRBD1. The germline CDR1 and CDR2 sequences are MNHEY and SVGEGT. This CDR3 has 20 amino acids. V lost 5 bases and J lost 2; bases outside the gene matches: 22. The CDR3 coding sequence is TGTGCCAGCAGTCCCCGGTTGACGCAAGGATCGAGGACAGGGGCCTACGAGCAGTACTTC. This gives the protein CASSPRLTQGSRTGAYEQYF.

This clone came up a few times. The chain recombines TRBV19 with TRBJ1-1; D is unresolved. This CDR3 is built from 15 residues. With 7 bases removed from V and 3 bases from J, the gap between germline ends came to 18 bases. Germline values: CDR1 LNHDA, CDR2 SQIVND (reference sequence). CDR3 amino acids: CASILGLGVDTEAFF. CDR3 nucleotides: TGTGCCAGTATCTTGGGCTTGGGCGTGGACACTGAAGCTTTCTTT.

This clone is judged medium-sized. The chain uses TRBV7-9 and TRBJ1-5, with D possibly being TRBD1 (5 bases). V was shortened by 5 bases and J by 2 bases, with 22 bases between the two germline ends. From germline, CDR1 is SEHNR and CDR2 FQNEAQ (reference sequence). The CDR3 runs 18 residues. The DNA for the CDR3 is TGTGCCAGCAGCGAAGCGGGGCCCCGGGTGTCGTGCAATCAGCCCCAGCATTTT. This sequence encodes CASSEAGPRVSCNQPQHF.

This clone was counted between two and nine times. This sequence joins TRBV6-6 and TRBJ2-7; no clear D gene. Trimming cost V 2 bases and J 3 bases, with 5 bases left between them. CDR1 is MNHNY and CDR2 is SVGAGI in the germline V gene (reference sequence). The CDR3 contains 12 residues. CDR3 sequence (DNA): TGTGCCAGCAGTTACAGGAGCTACGAGCAGTACTTC. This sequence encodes CASSYRSYEQYF.

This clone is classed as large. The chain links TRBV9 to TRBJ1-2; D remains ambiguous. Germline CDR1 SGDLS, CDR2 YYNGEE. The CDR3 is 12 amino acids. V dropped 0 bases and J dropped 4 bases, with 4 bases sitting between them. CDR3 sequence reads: CASSVDSYGYTF. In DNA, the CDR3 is TGTGCCAGCAGCGTAGATAGCTATGGCTACACCTTC.